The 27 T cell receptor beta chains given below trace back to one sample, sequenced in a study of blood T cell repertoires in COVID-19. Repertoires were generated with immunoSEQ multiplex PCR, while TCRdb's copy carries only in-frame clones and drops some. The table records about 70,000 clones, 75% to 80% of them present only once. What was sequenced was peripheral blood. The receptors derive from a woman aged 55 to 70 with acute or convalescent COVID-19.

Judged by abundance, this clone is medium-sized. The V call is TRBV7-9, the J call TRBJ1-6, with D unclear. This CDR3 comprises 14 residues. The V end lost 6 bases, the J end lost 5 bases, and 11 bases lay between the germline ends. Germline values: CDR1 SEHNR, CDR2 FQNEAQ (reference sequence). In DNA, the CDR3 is TGTGCCAGCAGGTACAGCGGAAATAATTCACCCCTCCACTTT. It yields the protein CASRYSGNNSPLHF.

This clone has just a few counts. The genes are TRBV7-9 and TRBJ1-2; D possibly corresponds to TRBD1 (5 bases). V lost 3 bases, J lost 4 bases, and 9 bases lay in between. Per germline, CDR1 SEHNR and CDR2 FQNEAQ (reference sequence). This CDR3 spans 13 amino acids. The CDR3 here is CASSLAGGYGYTF. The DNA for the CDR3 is TGTGCCAGCAGCTTGGCGGGGGGCTATGGCTACACCTTC. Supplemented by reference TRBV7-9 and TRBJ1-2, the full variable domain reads DTGVSQNPRHKITKRGQNVTFRCDPISEHNRLYWYRQTLGQGPEFLTYFQNEAQLEKSRLLSDRFSAERPKGSFSTLEIQRTEQGDSAMYLCASSLAGGYGYTFGSGTRLTVV.

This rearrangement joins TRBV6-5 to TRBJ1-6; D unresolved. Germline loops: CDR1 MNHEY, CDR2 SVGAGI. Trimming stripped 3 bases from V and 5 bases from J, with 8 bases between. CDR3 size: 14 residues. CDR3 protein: CASSYGGNNSPLHF. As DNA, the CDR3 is TGTGCCAGCAGTTATGGTGGCAATAATTCACCCCTCCACTTT.

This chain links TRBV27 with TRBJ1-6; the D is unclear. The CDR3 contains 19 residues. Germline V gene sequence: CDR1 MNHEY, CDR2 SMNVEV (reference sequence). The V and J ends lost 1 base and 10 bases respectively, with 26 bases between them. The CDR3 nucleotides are TGTGCCAGCAGTTTATTCGGCGATTTGGTCGGGGTAGTTGAGTCACCCCTCCACTTT. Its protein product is CASSLFGDLVGVVESPLHF.

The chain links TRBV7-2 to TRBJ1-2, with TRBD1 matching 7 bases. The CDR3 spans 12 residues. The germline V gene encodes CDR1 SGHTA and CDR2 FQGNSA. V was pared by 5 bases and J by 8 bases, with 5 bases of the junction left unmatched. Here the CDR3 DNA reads TGTGCCAGCAGCGAAGACAGGGTCGGCTACACCTTC. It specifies CASSEDRVGYTF.

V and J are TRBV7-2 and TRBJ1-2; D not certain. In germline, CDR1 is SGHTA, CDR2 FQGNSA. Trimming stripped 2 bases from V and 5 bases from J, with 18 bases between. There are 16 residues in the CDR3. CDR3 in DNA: TGTGCCAGCAGCTTACGTCGGAGCGGGGAAAAATATGGCTACACCTTC. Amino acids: CASSLRRSGEKYGYTF.

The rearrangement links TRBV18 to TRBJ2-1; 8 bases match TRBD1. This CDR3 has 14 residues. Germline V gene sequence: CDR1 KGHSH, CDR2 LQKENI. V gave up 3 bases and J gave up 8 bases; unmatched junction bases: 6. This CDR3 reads CASSPRQGRDEQFF. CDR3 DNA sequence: TGTGCCAGCTCACCGCGACAGGGGCGTGATGAGCAGTTCTTC.

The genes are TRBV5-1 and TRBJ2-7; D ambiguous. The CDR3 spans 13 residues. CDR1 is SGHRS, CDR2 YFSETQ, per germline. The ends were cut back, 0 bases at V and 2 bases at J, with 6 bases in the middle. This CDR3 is CASSLASPYEQYF. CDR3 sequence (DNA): TGCGCCAGCAGCTTGGCTAGTCCCTACGAGCAGTACTTC. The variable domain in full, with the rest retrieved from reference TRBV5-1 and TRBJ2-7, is KAGVTQTPRYLIKTRGQQVTLSCSPISGHRSVSWYQQTPGQGLQFLFEYFSETQRNKGNFPGRFSGRQFSNSRSEMNVSTLELGDSALYLCASSLASPYEQYFGPGTRLTVT.

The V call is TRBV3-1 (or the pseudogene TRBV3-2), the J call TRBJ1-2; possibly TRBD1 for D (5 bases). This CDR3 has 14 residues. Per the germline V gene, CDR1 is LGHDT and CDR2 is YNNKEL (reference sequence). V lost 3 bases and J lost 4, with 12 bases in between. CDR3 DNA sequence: TGTGCCAGCAGCCAGGCCCGGGGGGGCTATGGCTACACCTTC. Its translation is CASSQARGGYGYTF.

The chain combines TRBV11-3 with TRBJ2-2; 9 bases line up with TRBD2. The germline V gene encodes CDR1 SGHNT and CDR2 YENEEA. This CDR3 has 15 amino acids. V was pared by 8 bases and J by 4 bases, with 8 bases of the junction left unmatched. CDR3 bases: TGTGCCAGCCGGCCGGGACTAGCACCCACCGGGGAGCTGTTTTTT. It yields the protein CASRPGLAPTGELFF.

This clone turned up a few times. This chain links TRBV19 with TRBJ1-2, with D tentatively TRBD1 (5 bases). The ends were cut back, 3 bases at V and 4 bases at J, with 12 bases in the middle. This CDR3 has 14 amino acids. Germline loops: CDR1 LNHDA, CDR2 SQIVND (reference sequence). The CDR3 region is CASSIRLGVYGYTF. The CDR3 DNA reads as TGTGCCAGTAGTATTCGCCTAGGGGTCTATGGCTACACCTTC.

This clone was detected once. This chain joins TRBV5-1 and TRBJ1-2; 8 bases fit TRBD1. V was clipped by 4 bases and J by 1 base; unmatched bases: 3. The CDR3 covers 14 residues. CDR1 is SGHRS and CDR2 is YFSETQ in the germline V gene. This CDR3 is CASSPDRDNYGYTF. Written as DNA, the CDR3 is TGCGCCAGCAGCCCGGACAGGGATAACTATGGCTACACCTTC.

The CDR3 loop is CASSEGTALPEQYF. The DNA for the CDR3 is TGTGCCAGCAGTGAAGGGACAGCTCTCCCCGAGCAGTACTTC. This chain links TRBV6-1 with TRBJ2-7; D is perhaps TRBD1 (6 bases). V was clipped by 1 base and J by 6 bases, with 13 bases between them. This CDR3 has 14 amino acids. CDR1 and CDR2 from the germline V gene are MNHNS and SASEGT.

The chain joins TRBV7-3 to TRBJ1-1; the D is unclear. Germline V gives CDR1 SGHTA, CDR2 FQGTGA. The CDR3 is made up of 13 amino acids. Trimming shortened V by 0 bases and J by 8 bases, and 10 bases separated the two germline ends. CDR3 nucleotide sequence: TGTGCCAGCAGCTTAACAAGGAGTTCCGAAGCTTTCTTT. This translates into CASSLTRSSEAFF.

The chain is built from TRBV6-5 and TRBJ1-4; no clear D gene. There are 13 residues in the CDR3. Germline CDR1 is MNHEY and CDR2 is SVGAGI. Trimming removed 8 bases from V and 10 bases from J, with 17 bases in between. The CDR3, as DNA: TGTGCCAGCTTCAGCGGTTCGCCCCGAAAACTGTTTTTT. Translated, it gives CASFSGSPRKLFF.

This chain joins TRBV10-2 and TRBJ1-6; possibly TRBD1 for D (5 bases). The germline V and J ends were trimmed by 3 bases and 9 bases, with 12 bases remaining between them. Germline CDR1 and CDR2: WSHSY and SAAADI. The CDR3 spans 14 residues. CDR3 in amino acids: CASSEGAVISPLHF. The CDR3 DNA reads TGCGCCAGCAGTGAAGGGGCAGTAATTTCACCCCTCCACTTT.

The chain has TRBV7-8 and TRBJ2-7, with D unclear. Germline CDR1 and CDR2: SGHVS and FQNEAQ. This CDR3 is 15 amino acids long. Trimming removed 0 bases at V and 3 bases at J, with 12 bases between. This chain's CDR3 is CASSLAAGLSYEQYF. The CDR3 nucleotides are TGTGCCAGCAGCTTAGCGGCCGGGTTAAGCTACGAGCAGTACTTC.

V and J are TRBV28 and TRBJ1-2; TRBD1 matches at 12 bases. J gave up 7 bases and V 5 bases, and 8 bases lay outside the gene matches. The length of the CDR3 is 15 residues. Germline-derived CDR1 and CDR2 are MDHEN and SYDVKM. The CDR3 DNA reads TGTGCCAGCAGTCACGGGGACAGGGGGCTCGCTGGCTACACCTTC. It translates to CASSHGDRGLAGYTF.

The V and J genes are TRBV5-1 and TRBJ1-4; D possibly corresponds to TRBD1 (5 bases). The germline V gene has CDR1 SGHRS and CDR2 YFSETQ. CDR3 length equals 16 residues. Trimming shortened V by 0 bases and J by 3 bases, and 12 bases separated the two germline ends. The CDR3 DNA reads TGCGCCAGCAGCTTGGCCAATTCAGGGTCTAATGAAAAACTGTTTTTT. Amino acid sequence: CASSLANSGSNEKLFF.

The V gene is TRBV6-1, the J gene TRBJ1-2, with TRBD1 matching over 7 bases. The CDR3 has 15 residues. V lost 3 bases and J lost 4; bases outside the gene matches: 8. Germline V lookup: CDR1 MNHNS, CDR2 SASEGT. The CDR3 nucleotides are TGTGCCAGCAGTGACAGGGCAGGGGGAACCTATGGCTACACCTTC. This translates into CASSDRAGGTYGYTF.

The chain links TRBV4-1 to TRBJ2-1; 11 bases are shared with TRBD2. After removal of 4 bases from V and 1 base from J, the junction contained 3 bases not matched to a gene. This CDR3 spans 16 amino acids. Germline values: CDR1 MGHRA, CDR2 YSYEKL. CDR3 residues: CASSPLAGGSYNEQFF. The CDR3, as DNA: TGCGCCAGCAGCCCTCTAGCGGGGGGTTCCTACAATGAGCAGTTCTTC.

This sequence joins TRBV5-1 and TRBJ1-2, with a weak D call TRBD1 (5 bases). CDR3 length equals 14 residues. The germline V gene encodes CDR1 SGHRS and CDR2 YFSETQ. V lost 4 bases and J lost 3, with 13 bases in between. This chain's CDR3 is CASSPDSWDYGYTF. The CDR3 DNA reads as TGCGCCAGCAGCCCCGACAGCTGGGACTATGGCTACACCTTC.

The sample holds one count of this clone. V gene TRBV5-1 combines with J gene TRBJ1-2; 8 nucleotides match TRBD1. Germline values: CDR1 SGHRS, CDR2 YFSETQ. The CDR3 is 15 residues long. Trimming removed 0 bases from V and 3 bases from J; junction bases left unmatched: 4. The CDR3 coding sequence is TGCGCCAGCAGCTTGGGGACAGGGATCTACTATGGCTACACCTTC. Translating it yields CASSLGTGIYYGYTF. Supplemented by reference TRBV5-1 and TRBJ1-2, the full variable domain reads KAGVTQTPRYLIKTRGQQVTLSCSPISGHRSVSWYQQTPGQGLQFLFEYFSETQRNKGNFPGRFSGRQFSNSRSEMNVSTLELGDSALYLCASSLGTGIYYGYTFGSGTRLTVV.

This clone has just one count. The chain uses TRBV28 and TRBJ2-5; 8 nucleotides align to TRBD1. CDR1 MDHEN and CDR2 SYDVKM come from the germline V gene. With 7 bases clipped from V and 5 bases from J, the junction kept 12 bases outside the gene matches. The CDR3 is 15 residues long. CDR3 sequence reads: CASTPPQGATETQYF. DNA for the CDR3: TGTGCCAGCACCCCTCCCCAGGGGGCGACGGAGACCCAGTACTTC. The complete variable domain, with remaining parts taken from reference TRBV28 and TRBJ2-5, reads DVKVTQSSRYLVKRTGEKVFLECVQDMDHENMFWYRQDPGLGLRLIYFSYDVKMKEKGDIPEGYSVSREKKERFSLILESASTNQTSMYLCASTPPQGATETQYFGPGTRLLVL.

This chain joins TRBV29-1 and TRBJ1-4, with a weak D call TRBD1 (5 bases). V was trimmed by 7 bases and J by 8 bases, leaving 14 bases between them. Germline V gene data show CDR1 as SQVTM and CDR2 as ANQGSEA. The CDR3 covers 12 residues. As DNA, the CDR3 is TGCAGCGGACGGGACTTTGGGGAAAAACTGTTTTTT. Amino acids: CSGRDFGEKLFF.

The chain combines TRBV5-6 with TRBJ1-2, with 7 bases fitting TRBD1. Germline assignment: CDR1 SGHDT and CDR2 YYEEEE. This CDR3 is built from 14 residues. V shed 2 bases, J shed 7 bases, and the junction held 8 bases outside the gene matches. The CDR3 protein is CASSLDRDFFGYTF. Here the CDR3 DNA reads TGTGCCAGCAGCTTAGACAGGGATTTCTTTGGCTACACCTTC.

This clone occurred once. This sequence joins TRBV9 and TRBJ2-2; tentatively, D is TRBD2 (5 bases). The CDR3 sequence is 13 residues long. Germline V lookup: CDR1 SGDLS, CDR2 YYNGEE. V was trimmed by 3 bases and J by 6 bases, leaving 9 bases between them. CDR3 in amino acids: CASSASSPGELFF. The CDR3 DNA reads TGTGCCAGCAGCGCGTCTAGCCCCGGGGAGCTGTTTTTT.